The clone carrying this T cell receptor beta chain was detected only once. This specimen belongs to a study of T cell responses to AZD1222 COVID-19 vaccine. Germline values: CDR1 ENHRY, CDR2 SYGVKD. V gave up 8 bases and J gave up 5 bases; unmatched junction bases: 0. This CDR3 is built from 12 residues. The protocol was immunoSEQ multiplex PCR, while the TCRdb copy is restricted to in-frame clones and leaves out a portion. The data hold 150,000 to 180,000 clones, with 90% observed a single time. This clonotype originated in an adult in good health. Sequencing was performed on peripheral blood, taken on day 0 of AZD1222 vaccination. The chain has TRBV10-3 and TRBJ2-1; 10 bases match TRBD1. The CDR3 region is CAIGTGDNEQFF. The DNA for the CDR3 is TGTGCCATCGGGACAGGGGACAATGAGCAGTTCTTC.